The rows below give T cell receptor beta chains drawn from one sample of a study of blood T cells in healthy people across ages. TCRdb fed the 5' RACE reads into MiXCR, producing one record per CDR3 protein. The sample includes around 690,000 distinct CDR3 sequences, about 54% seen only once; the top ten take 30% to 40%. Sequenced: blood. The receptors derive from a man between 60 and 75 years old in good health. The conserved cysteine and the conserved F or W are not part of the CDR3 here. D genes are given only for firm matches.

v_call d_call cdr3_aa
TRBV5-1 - ASGGQGTGELF
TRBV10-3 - ATKNQEGEAF
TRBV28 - ASSSARLNEKLF
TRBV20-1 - SAGTHRTTNEKLF
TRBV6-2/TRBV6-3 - ASRPDTTYEQY
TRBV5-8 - ASSAGPGRGYT
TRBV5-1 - ASSSGPTNEQF
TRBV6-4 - ASSDSPTRGVYGYT
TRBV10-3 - AISENGELF
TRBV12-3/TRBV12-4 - ASSLMGTNQETQY
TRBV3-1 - ASSLGQNNEQY
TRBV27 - ASSLFASSGEQY
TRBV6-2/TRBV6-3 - ASSYSTRRETQY
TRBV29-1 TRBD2 SASGGPQEQF
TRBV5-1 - ASSLVTGQDEQY
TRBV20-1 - SASPRGGSSGANVLT